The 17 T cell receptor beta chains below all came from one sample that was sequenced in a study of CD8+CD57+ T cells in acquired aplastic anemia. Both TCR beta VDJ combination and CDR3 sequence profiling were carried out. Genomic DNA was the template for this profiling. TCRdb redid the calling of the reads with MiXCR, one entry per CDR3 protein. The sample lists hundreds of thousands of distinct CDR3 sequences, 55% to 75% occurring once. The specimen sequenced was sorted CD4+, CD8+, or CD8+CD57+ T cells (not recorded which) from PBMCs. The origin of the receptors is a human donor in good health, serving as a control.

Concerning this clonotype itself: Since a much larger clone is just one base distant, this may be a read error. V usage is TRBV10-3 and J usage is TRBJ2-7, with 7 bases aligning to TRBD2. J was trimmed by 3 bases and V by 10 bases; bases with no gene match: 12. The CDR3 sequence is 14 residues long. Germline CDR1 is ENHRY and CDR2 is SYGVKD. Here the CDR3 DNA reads TGTGCCAGCCACCGGGCGGGGGAAGGCTACGAGCAGTACTTC. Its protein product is CASHRAGEGYEQYF.

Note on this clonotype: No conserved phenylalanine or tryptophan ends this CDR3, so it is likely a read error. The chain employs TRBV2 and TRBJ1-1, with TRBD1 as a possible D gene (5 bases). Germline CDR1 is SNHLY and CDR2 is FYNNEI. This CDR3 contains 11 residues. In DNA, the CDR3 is TGTGCCAGGGGCTTGGACACTGATGCTTTCCGA. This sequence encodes CARGLDTDAFR.

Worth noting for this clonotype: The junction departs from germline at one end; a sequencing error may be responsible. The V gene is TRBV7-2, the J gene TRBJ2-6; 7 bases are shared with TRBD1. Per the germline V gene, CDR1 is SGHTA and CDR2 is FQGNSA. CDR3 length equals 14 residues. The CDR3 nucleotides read TGTGCCAGCAGCTCCGGACAGGCGTCAATCACAGAGACGTTC. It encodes CASSSGQASITETF.

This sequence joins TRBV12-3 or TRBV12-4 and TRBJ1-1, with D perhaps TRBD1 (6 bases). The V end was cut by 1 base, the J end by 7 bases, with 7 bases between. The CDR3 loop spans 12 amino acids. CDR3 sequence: CASSLGQVEAFF. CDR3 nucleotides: TGTGCCAGCAGTTTAGGACAGGTTGAAGCTTTCTTT.

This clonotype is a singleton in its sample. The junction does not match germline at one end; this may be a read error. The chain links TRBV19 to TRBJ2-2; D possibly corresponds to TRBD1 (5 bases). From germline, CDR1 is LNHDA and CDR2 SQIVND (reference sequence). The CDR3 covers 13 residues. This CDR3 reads CASSLAGPGEPFF. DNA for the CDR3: TGTGCCAGCAGCTTGGCAGGGCCCGGTGAGCCGTTCTTT. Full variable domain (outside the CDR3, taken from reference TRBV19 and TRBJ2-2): DGGITQSPKYLFRKEGQNVTLSCEQNLNHDAMYWYRQDPGQGLRLIYYSQIVNDFQKGDIAEGYSVSREKKESFPLTVTSAQKNPTAFYLCASSLAGPGEPFFGEGSRLTVL.

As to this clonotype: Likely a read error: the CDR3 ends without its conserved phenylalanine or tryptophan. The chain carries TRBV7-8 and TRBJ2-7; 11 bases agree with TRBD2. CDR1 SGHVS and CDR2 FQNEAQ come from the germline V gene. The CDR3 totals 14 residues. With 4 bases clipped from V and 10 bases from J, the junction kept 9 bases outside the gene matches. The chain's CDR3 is CASSSTASGGLQYL. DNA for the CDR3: TGTGCCAGCAGCTCAACGGCTAGCGGGGGGCTACAGTACCTC.

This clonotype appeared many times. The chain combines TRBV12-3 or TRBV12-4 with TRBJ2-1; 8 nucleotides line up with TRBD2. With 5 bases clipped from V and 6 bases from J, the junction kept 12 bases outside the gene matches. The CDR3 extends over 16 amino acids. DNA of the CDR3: TGTGCCAGCAGTGCCTTCGGTAGCGGGGCCCTCAATGAGCAGTTCTTC. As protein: CASSAFGSGALNEQFF.

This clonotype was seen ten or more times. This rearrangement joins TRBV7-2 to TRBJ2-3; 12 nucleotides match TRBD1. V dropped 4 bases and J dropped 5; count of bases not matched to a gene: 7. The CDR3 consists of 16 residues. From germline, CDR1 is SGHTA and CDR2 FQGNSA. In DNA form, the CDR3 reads TGTGCCAGCAGCTGGGCGGGACAGGGGGCAGGAGATACGCAGTATTTT. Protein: CASSWAGQGAGDTQYF.

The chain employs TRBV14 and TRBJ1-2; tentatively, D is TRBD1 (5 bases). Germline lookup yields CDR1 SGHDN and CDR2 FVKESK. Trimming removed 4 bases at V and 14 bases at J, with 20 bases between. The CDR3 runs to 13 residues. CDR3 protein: CASSLAVTRGGTF. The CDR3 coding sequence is TGTGCCAGCAGCCTGGCCGTAACTCGGGGCGGGACCTTC.

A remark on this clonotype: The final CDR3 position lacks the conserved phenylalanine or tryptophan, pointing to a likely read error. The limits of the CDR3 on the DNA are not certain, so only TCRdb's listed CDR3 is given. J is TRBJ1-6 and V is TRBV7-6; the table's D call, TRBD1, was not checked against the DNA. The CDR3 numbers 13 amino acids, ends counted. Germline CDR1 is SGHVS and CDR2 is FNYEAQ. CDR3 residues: CASSLEVGEQYFG.

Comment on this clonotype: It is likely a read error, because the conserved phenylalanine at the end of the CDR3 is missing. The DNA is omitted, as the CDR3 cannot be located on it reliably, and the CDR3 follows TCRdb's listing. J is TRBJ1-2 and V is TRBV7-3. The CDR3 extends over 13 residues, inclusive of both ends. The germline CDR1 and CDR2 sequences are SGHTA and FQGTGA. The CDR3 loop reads CASSLDGKGDTQY.

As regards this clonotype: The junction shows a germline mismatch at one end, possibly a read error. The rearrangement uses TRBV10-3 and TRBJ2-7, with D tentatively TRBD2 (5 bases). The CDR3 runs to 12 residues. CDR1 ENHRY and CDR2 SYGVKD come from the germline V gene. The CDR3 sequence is CAISELEDEQHF. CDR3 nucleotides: TGTGCCATCAGCGAGCTGGAGGACGAGCAGCACTTC.

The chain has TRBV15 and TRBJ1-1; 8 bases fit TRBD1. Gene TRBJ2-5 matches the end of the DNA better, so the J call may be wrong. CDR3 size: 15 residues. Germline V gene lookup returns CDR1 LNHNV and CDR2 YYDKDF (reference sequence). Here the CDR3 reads CATSREQGAQTTQYF. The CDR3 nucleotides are TGTGCCACCAGCAGAGAGCAGGGGGCGCAAACTACCCAGTACTTC.

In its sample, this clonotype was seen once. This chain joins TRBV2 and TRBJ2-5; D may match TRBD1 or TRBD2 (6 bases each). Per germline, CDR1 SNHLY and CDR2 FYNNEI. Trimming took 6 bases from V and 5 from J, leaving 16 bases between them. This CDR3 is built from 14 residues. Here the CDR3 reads CASSLQQGRETQYF. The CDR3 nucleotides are TGTGCCAGCAGCTTACAGCAGGGGAGGGAGACCCAGTACTTC.

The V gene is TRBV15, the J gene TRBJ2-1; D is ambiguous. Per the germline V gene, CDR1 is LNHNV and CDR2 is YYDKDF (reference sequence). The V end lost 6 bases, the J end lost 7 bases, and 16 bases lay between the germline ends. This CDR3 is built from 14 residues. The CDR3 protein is CATRAMDTRNEQFF. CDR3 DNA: TGTGCCACCAGAGCAATGGATACGAGGAATGAGCAGTTCTTC.

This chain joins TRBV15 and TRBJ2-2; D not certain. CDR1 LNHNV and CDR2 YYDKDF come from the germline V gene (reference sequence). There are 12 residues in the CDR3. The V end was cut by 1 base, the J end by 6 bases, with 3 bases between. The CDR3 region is CATSRAAGELFF. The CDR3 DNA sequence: TGTGCCACCAGCAGAGCTGCCGGGGAGCTGTTTTTT.

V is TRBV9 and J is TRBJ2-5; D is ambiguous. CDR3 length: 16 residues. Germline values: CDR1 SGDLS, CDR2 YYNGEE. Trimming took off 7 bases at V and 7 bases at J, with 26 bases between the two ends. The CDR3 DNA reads TGTGCCAGCCCTAGTTACACGGAAGCCGTCTTTGGGACCCAGTACTTC. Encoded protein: CASPSYTEAVFGTQYF.